This TCR beta chain was captured by sequencing in a study of blood T cell repertoires in COVID-19. The overall study: From the United States, Italy and Spain came samples of acute and convalescent COVID-19. T cells, B-cell-depleted T cells, or PBMCs provided the cDNA or gDNA that served as material.

As originally analysed: The assay estimated nucleated cells by amplifying reference gene primers. The protocol was immunoSEQ multiplex PCR, while the TCRdb copy is restricted to in-frame clones and leaves out a portion. V and J calls and clone size are as listed in that table; D and trimming were resolved from the DNA. The profile shows about 140,000 clones, about 81% of them singletons. This clone was detected only once. Looked up from germline, CDR1 is SEHNR and CDR2 is FQNEAQ (reference sequence). The length of the CDR3 is 15 residues. The trim removed 8 bases at V and 0 bases at J, leaving 6 bases unmatched.

Input material: peripheral blood. This clonotype was sampled from a woman of 80 years or more with acute or convalescent COVID-19. The chain has TRBV7-9 and TRBJ2-2; TRBD1 aligns across 7 bases. In DNA form, the CDR3 reads TGTGCCAGCCAGACAGGGTCATCGAACACCGGGGAGCTGTTTTTT. Amino acid sequence: CASQTGSSNTGELFF.